These T cell receptor beta chains were read from a single sample in a study of control samples from healthy donors and cancer patients. The assay was immunoSEQ multiplex PCR, and TCRdb's table has in-frame clones only and misses some. The repertoire holds tens of thousands of clones, with 88% as singletons. Material for sequencing was blood. Receptor source: a woman between 45 and 60 years old in good health. Each CDR3 is given with its conserved first and last residue. D genes are given only for firm matches. Size tells how often a clone was seen (once, few, many) or the class of an expanded clone, and some rows leave it out.

CDR3	DNA	size	V	D	J
CASRQGGNTIYF	TGTGCCAGCAGACAGGGCGGAAACACCATATATTTT	NA	TRBV12-3/TRBV12-4	NA	TRBJ1-3
CASNLQGGNTEAFF	TGTGCCAGTAACCTTCAAGGTGGGAACACTGAAGCTTTCTTT	NA	TRBV19	NA	TRBJ1-1
CASNLDRDSQPQHF	TGTGCCAGCAATCTTGACAGGGATAGTCAGCCCCAGCATTTT	few	TRBV2	TRBD1	TRBJ1-5
CASSLTWGDGYTF	TGTGCCAGCAGCTTAACATGGGGGGACGGCTACACCTTC	NA	TRBV7-9	NA	TRBJ1-2
CASSPKSGANTDTQYF	TGTGCCAGCAGCCCCAAATCCGGGGCAAACACAGATACGCAGTATTTT	once	TRBV5-4	NA	TRBJ2-3
CASSRQQRNQPQHF	TGTGCCAGTAGTAGACAGCAACGCAATCAGCCCCAGCATTTT	NA	TRBV19	NA	TRBJ1-5
CASSIAGTNYGYTF	TGTGCCAGTAGTATAGCCGGGACTAACTATGGCTACACCTTC	NA	TRBV19	NA	TRBJ1-2
CASSLGYSGNTIYF	TGCGCCAGCAGCTTGGGATACTCTGGAAACACCATATATTTT	NA	TRBV5-1	NA	TRBJ1-3
CASSQVGDRLRNSPLHF	TGCGCCAGCAGCCAGGTGGGGGACAGACTCCGGAATTCACCCCTCCACTTT	NA	TRBV4-1	TRBD1	TRBJ1-6
CASSSVGTVYEQYF	TGCGCCAGCAGCTCCGTCGGGACAGTCTACGAGCAGTACTTC	NA	TRBV5-1	TRBD1	TRBJ2-7
CASSAVAQGPYEQYF	TGTGCCAGCAGTGCGGTAGCACAGGGACCCTACGAGCAGTACTTC	NA	TRBV2	NA	TRBJ2-7
CASSLGRVEQYF	TGTGCCAGCAGCTTAGGGAGGGTCGAGCAGTACTTC	NA	TRBV7-9	NA	TRBJ2-7
CASSSRQAFSSGANVLTF	TGTGCCAGCAGCTCCCGACAGGCATTTTCCTCTGGGGCCAACGTCCTGACTTTC	NA	TRBV7-8	NA	TRBJ2-6
CASRASGGGNEQFF	TGTGCCAGCAGGGCTAGCGGGGGGGGCAATGAGCAGTTCTTC	NA	TRBV3-1/TRBV3-2	TRBD2	TRBJ2-1
CASSRERPQYF	TGTGCCAGCAGCAGGGAACGTCCGCAGTACTTC	NA	TRBV2	NA	TRBJ2-7
CASSQLAGVGEQFF	TGTGCCAGCAGCCAACTAGCGGGGGTTGGGGAGCAGTTCTTC	NA	TRBV7-8	TRBD2	TRBJ2-1
CASSQEMDQTNTGELFF	TGTGCCAGCAGCCAGGAAATGGACCAAACGAACACCGGGGAGCTGTTTTTT	NA	TRBV3-1/TRBV3-2	NA	TRBJ2-2
CASSKESVTDTQYF	TGTGCCAGCAGCAAAGAATCGGTAACAGATACGCAGTATTTT	NA	TRBV21-1	NA	TRBJ2-3
CASAGHTEAFF	TGTGCCAGTGCAGGGCACACTGAAGCTTTCTTT	NA	TRBV6-6	NA	TRBJ1-1
CAWSVVGQINEQFF	TGTGCCTGGAGTGTCGTGGGACAGATCAATGAGCAGTTCTTC	NA	TRBV30	TRBD1	TRBJ2-1
CASSLEVIASTEAFF	TGTGCCAGCAGCTTGGAGGTCATAGCTTCCACTGAAGCTTTCTTT	NA	TRBV5-5	NA	TRBJ1-1
CASSLAGPNEKLFF	TGTGCCAGCAGCTTAGCTGGACCTAATGAAAAACTGTTTTTT	NA	TRBV7-2	NA	TRBJ1-4
CASSEYTSSTDTQYF	TGTGCCAGCAGTGAATATACTTCTAGCACAGATACGCAGTATTTT	once	TRBV25-1	NA	TRBJ2-3
CASGEAVNSPLHF	TGTGCCTCGGGGGAGGCAGTGAATTCACCCCTCCACTTT	once	TRBV19	NA	TRBJ1-6
CASSPGLSTDTQYF	TGTGCCAGCAGTCCCGGACTGAGCACAGATACGCAGTATTTT	NA	TRBV2	NA	TRBJ2-3
CAISELGQHNEQFF	TGTGCCATCAGTGAGTTAGGACAGCACAATGAGCAGTTCTTC	once	TRBV10-3	NA	TRBJ2-1
CASIHKAGLQETQYF	TGTGCCAGCATTCATAAAGCAGGGCTCCAAGAGACCCAGTACTTC	NA	TRBV6-6	NA	TRBJ2-5